This T cell receptor beta chain derives from a study of cytomegalovirus exposure and HLA in healthy donors. Findings and limits, study-wide: An analysis done earlier found most TCR beta V segments productive about 87% or about 30% of the time. There was a cluster of highly shared sequence variants that was likely a sequencing artifact. The dataset shows that most TCR sequences were rare, while some public TCRs occurred in many donors. A later analysis revealed that TCR association rates differed between HLA loci, peaking at DRB1 and bottoming out at HLA-C.

Trimming removed 2 bases from V and 5 bases from J; junction bases left unmatched: 3. The CDR3 sequence is 14 residues long. Germline CDR1 MNHNS, CDR2 SASEGT. About this clone: No antigen is known for it.

A multiplex PCR was run with 60 Vbeta primers and 13 Jbeta primers. Profiling relied on immunoSEQ multiplex PCR, and the TCRdb table lists in-frame clones only, not all of them. This sample has about 140,000 clones, with 70% to 80% found just once. The sequence was collected from a female donor in good health and CMV-seronegative. The V call is TRBV6-1, the J call TRBJ2-1; 7 nucleotides line up with TRBD1. Specimen: PBMCs. CDR3 region: CASSELGGHNEQFF. In DNA form, the CDR3 reads TGTGCCAGCAGTGAATTAGGGGGCCACAATGAGCAGTTCTTC.